The 7 T cell receptor beta chains reported below all come from one sample, sequenced in a study of cytomegalovirus exposure and HLA in healthy donors. Sequencing was performed with immunoSEQ multiplex PCR; in TCRdb, only in-frame clones are kept and a portion is missing. The table includes more than 95,000 clones, around 83% detected once. The specimen was PBMCs. These receptors came from a woman between 18 and 29 years old in good health and CMV-seropositive.

This chain connects TRBV19 to TRBJ2-3; D unclear. The CDR3 consists of 14 residues. V was cut by 1 base and J by 2 bases, with 7 bases left in between. CDR1 LNHDA and CDR2 SQIVND come from the germline V gene (reference sequence). CDR3 DNA: TGTGCCAGTAGTATAGGGGCTAACACAGATACGCAGTATTTT. It yields the protein CASSIGANTDTQYF.

The chain is built from TRBV5-1 and TRBJ2-3; 7 bases line up with TRBD1. The CDR3 loop spans 15 amino acids. Germline loops: CDR1 SGHRS, CDR2 YFSETQ. V shed 1 base and J 2 bases; nucleotides not matched to a gene: 4. The CDR3 DNA is TGCGCCAGCAGCTTGAACAGGGGAGACACAGATACGCAGTATTTT. Its translation: CASSLNRGDTDTQYF.

This chain connects TRBV6-5 to TRBJ1-5; D call uncertain. The ends were cut back, 4 bases at V and 4 bases at J, with 8 bases in the middle. Germline V CDR1 and CDR2: MNHEY, SVGAGI. The CDR3 spans 13 residues. The CDR3 sequence: CASSFGLNQPQHF. The DNA of the CDR3 is TGTGCCAGCAGTTTCGGTTTAAATCAGCCCCAGCATTTT.

As DNA, the CDR3 is TGCGCCAGCAGCCTAAACCCGAGGGCAAAACAAGAGACCCAGTACTTC. This sequence encodes CASSLNPRAKQETQYF. The chain uses TRBV4-1 and TRBJ2-5; D may be TRBD2 (5 bases). V was pared by 4 bases and J by 2 bases, with 17 bases between. Germline V gene data show CDR1 as MGHRA and CDR2 as YSYEKL. CDR3 size: 16 residues.

The rearrangement joins TRBV18 to TRBJ2-7, with TRBD1 identical over 7 bases. The germline V gene has CDR1 KGHSH and CDR2 LQKENI. The CDR3 is made up of 15 amino acids. V gave up 1 base and J gave up 3 bases; unmatched junction bases: 6. CDR3 in DNA: TGTGCCAGCTCACCACGGACAGGAACCAACTACGAGCAGTACTTC. As protein: CASSPRTGTNYEQYF.

This clone has a handful of counts. DNA of the CDR3: TGCAGCGTCGTGAATGACAGGGAAAGGTACTCTCAGCCCCAGCATTTT. It encodes CSVVNDRERYSQPQHF. The chain joins TRBV29-1 to TRBJ1-5; 7 bases align to TRBD1. Germline CDR1 reads SQVTM; CDR2 reads ANQGSEA. The CDR3 is 16 amino acids. V shed 6 bases and J 6 bases; nucleotides not matched to a gene: 17.

The count of this clone is one. This chain joins TRBV7-3 and TRBJ2-3; 7 bases are shared with TRBD1. CDR1 is SGHTA, CDR2 FQGTGA, per germline. The CDR3 has 14 amino acids. The V and J ends lost 8 bases and 1 base, in that order; junction bases with no gene match: 6. This CDR3 is CASARGSGTDTQYF. The CDR3 region has the DNA TGTGCCAGCGCCAGGGGGTCGGGCACAGATACGCAGTATTTT.